This record covers a single T cell receptor beta chain. V shed 2 bases and J shed 6 bases, with 16 bases lying between them. The CDR3 extends over 15 amino acids. CDR1 and CDR2 from the germline V gene are SEHNR and FQNEAQ (reference sequence). TCRdb fed the RT-PCR reads into MiXCR, producing one record per CDR3 protein. The table includes around 150,000 distinct CDR3 sequences, 25% to 35% detected once. This specimen comes from a study of patients and donors after allogeneic stem cell transplantation. V and J are TRBV7-9 and TRBJ1-1; no definite D call. Sequences were obtained from blood, either unsorted or a sorted T cell fraction (not recorded which). This TCR came from a human donor who was either an allogeneic HSCT recipient or a stem cell or donor lymphocyte infusion donor (not recorded which). It is not recorded whose cells these are; they may come from a transplant donor. The CDR3 bases are TGTGCCAGCAGCTTAATTGGAGTGGGTGCTGCTGAAGCTTTCTTT. This gives the protein CASSLIGVGAAEAFF. The entire variable domain, with the rest obtained from reference TRBV7-9 and TRBJ1-1, is as follows: DTGVSQNPRHKITKRGQNVTFRCDPISEHNRLYWYRQTLGQGPEFLTYFQNEAQLEKSRLLSDRFSAERPKGSFSTLEIQRTEQGDSAMYLCASSLIGVGAAEAFFGQGTRLTVV.